This T cell receptor (beta chain) was identified during a study of T-cell reconstitution after alpha-beta-depleted transplantation in children. Study-wide findings and caveats: T cells produced anew were the main source of T-cell counts and diversity one year after transplant. Some patients' high day-60 TCRbeta diversity was traced to surviving recipient T cells and thymic progenitors. Several hundred expanded graft clones reportedly gave rise to the alpha-beta T cells present about two months after transplant.

V dropped 8 bases and J dropped 2 bases, with 13 bases sitting between them. CDR3 length: 13 residues. This clonotype was found a few times. The antigen remains undetermined. It was with unique molecular identifiers that the TCRbeta library was prepared. Each CDR3 protein is one row after TCRdb ran MiXCR on the PCR reads. The data show about 1,000,000 distinct CDR3 sequences, about 31% seen once. The chain joins TRBV12-3 or TRBV12-4 to TRBJ2-7; tentative D call: TRBD1 (6 bases). The sequenced sample was PBMCs, mostly from graft donor cells, obtained 360 days after TCRalphabeta/CD19-depleted stem cell transplant. The clonotype was recovered from a boy under three years old who had a stem cell transplant for SCID, so the T cells may come from the graft donor. As DNA, the CDR3 is TGTGCCAGCCAAGGGTGGGGGCCCTACGAGCAGTACTTC. This sequence encodes CASQGWGPYEQYF.